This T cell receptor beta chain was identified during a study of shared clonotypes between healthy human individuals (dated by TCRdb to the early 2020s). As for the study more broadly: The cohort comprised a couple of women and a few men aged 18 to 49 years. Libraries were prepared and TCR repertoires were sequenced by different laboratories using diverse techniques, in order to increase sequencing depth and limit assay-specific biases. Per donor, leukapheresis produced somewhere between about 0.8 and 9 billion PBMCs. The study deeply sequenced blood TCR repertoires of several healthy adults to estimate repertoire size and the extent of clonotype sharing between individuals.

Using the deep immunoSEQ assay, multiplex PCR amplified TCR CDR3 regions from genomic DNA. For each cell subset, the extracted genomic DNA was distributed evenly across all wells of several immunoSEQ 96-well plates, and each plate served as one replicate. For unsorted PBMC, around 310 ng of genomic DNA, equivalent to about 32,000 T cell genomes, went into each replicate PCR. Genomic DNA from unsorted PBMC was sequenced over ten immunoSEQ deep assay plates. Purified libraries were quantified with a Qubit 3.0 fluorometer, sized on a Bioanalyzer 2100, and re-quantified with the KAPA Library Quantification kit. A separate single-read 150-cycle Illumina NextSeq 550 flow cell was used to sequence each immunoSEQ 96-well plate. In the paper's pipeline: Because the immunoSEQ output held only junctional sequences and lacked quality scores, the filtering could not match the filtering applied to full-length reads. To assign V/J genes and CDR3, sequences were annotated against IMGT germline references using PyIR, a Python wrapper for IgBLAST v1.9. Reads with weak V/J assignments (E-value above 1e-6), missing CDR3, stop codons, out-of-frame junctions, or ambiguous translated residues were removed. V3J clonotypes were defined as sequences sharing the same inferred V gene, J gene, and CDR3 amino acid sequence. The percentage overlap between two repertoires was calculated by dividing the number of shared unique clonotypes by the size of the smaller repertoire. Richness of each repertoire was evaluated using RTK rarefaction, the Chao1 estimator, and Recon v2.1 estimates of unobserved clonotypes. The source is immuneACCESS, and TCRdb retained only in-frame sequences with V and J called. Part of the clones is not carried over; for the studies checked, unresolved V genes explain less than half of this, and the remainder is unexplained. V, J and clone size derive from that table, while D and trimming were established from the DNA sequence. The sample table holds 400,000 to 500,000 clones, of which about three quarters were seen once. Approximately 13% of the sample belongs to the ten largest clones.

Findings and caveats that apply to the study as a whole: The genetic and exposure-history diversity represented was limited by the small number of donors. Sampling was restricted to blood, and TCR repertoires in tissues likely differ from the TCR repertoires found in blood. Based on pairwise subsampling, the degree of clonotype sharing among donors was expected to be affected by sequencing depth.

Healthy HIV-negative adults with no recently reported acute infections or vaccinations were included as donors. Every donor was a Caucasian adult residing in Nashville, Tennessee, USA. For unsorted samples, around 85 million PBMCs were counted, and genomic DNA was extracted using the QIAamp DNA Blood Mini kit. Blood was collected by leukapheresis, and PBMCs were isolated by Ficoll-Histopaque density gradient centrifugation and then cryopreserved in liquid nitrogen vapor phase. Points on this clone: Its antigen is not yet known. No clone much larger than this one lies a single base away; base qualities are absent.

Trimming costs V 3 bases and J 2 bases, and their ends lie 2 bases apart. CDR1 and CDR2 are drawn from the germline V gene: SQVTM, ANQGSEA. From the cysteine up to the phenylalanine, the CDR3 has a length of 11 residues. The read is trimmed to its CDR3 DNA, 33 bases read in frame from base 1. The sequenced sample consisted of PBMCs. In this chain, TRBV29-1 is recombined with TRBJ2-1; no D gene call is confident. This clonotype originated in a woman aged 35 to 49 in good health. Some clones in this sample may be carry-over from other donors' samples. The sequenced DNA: TGCAGCGTTGATCCCTACAATGAGCAGTTCTTC. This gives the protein CSVDPYNEQFF.